This TCR beta chain came from a study of T cell changes during pregnancy in multiple sclerosis. Libraries were prepared by immunoSEQ multiplex PCR; TCRdb keeps only in-frame clonotypes and omits some of them. The sample includes 55,000 to 70,000 clones, around 89% of them seen just once. This sequence originates from a female donor with multiple sclerosis, enrolled in a pregnancy study. The material sequenced was peripheral blood, taken after pregnancy.

CDR3 region: CASSPSGTGELFF. The CDR3 coding sequence is TGTGCCAGCAGCCCATCAGGAACCGGGGAGCTGTTTTTT. The chain carries TRBV7-3 and TRBJ2-2, with D unresolved. The CDR3 has 13 residues. Trimming took off 5 bases at V and 5 bases at J, with 9 bases between the two ends. Germline-derived CDR1 and CDR2 are SGHTA and FQGTGA.